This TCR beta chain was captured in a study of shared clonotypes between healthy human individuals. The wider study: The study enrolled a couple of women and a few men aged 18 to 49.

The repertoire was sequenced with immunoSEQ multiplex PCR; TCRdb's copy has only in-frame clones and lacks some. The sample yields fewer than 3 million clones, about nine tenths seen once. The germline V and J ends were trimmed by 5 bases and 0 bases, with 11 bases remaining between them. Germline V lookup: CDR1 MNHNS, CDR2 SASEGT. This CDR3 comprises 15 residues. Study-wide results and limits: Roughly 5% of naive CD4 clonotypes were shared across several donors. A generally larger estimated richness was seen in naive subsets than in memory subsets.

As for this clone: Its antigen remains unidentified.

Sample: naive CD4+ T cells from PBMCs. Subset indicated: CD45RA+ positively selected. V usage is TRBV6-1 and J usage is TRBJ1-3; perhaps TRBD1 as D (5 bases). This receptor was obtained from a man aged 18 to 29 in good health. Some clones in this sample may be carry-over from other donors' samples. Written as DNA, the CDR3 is TGTGCCAGCAGTAAAGGGGTCCGCTCTGGAAACACCATATATTTT. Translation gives CASSKGVRSGNTIYF.